A selection of T cell receptor beta chains follows, all from one sample in a study of follicular helper T cells after annual influenza vaccination. Generated by immunoSEQ multiplex PCR, the TCRdb table keeps only in-frame clones and is missing some. The sample holds 5,600 or so clones, 82% seen once. The sequencing used CXCR5- memory CD4+ T cells sorted from blood, collected on the day of influenza vaccination. The source is an adult who received the influenza vaccine. Both conserved end residues are part of each CDR3. Each record gives: J gene, V gene, D gene, clone size, CDR3 DNA, CDR3 protein. A D gene is named only where the DNA matches it firmly. Size values are once, few and many counts, or a class for expanded clones, and some rows have none.

TRBJ1-4,TRBV9,.,.,TGTGCCAGCAGCGAATCTCCTAATGAAAAACTGTTTTTT,CASSESPNEKLFF
TRBJ1-2,TRBV5-4,.,.,TGTGCCAGCAGCTTGGGGACAGTCTATGGCTACACCTTC,CASSLGTVYGYTF
TRBJ2-1,TRBV5-1,TRBD1,once,TGCGCCAGCAGACCGGGACAGGGAATTAATGAGCAGTTCTTC,CASRPGQGINEQFF
TRBJ2-7,TRBV5-6,TRBD1,.,TGTGCCAGCAGCTTAAGGGGTTACAGGGGCCACGAGCAGTACTTC,CASSLRGYRGHEQYF
TRBJ1-2,TRBV6-6,.,.,TGTGCCAGCAGTTACTCGTCAACACCCTATGGCTACACCTTC,CASSYSSTPYGYTF
TRBJ2-2,TRBV19,TRBD2,.,TGTGCCAGTACCCGCAGCGGGAGGTACTTGGGGACTGACACCGGGGAGCTGTTTTTT,CASTRSGRYLGTDTGELFF
TRBJ2-3,TRBV29-1,.,.,TGCAGCGTGCGCTCGAGCTTCTACACAGATACGCAGTATTTT,CSVRSSFYTDTQYF
TRBJ2-3,TRBV7-2,.,.,TGTGCCAGCAGCTTGCGGGGATCTAGCACAGATACGCAGTATTTT,CASSLRGSSTDTQYF
TRBJ2-3,TRBV9,TRBD2,once,TGTGCCAGCAGCGTTAGAGAGCGGGGGCCTGGAGATACGCAGTATTTT,CASSVRERGPGDTQYF
TRBJ2-1,TRBV2,.,.,TGTGCCAGCAGTGAACTCCGGGGGCCCTACAATGAGCAGTTCTTC,CASSELRGPYNEQFF
TRBJ2-2,TRBV12-5,.,.,TGTGCTAGTGGTTTGGTGCCACAGGGATCCGGGGAGCTGTTTTTT,CASGLVPQGSGELFF
TRBJ2-7,TRBV28,.,.,TGTGCCAGCAGTTTGGCTCTTCAAGTATACGAGCAGTACTTC,CASSLALQVYEQYF
TRBJ2-6,TRBV30,TRBD2,.,TGTGCCTGGAGTGCGAGGGCTAGCGGCCTCGCTGGGGCCAACGTCCTGACTTTC,CAWSARASGLAGANVLTF
TRBJ2-1,TRBV5-4,TRBD2,.,TGTGCCAGCAGCCTGACCCTACTAGCGGGGACCTACAATGAGCAGTTCTTC,CASSLTLLAGTYNEQFF
TRBJ2-6,TRBV19,.,.,.,CASFGDGANVLTF
TRBJ1-3,TRBV7-2,.,few,TGTGCCAGCAGCTTAGAAAGGGGGTCTGGAAACACCATATATTTT,CASSLERGSGNTIYF
TRBJ2-7,TRBV19,.,.,TGTGCCAGTAGTAGCAGGCTGGGGGGTTACGAGCAGTACTTC,CASSSRLGGYEQYF
TRBJ1-1,TRBV19,TRBD1,.,TGTGCCACCAAAGACAGGGAAAAGGGAATGAACACTGAAGCTTTCTTT,CATKDREKGMNTEAFF
TRBJ2-2,TRBV28,TRBD2,.,TGTGCCAGCAGTGCCCCTATTAGCGGGAAAGCCGGGGAGCTGTTTTTT,CASSAPISGKAGELFF
TRBJ1-2,TRBV28,.,.,TGTGCCACCGTACGGGGGAGAAGAGACTATGGCTACACCTTC,CATVRGRRDYGYTF
TRBJ1-6,TRBV28,TRBD1,once,TGTGCCAGCAGCCAAGACAGGGGAGGCGGGCTGTCACCCCTCCACTTT,CASSQDRGGGLSPLHF
TRBJ2-7,TRBV28,.,few,TGTGCCAGCAGTTTATTGGCCTACGAGCAGTACTTC,CASSLLAYEQYF
TRBJ1-1,TRBV11-1,.,.,TGTGCCAGCAGCTTAGTTGTGAACACTGAAGCTTTCTTT,CASSLVVNTEAFF
TRBJ1-3,TRBV7-9,.,.,TGTGCCAGCAGCTTATTCGGCTTTTCGGACGAAAACACCATATATTTT,CASSLFGFSDENTIYF
TRBJ2-2,TRBV2,TRBD2,.,TGTGCCAGCAGGTTACTAGCGGGAAACACCGGGGAGCTGTTTTTT,CASRLLAGNTGELFF
TRBJ2-7,TRBV5-5,.,.,TGTGCCAGCAGCTTGGGAGAGGGCGAGCAGTACTTC,CASSLGEGEQYF
TRBJ2-7,TRBV7-9,.,.,TGTGCCAGCAGCTCAGGGCCATACGAGCAGTACTTC,CASSSGPYEQYF
TRBJ1-4,TRBV6-5,.,.,TGTGCCAGCAGTTATGTGAGGGGCGCAAATGAAAAACTGTTTTTT,CASSYVRGANEKLFF
TRBJ2-1,TRBV6-5,TRBD2,.,TGTGCCAGCACGAGGCGGGAGGGCCATGAGCAGTTCTTC,CASTRREGHEQFF
TRBJ1-3,TRBV10-2,.,.,TGCGCCAGCAGTGATGGACAGACCTCTGGAAACACCATATATTTT,CASSDGQTSGNTIYF
TRBJ2-2,TRBV19,.,.,TGTGCCAGTAGTGGGGGGGCTCACACCGGGGAGCTGTTTTTT,CASSGGAHTGELFF
TRBJ1-2,TRBV10-2,TRBD1,.,TGCGCCACCCAAGGGGACAGGGGAAGATCTAACTATGGCTACACCTTC,CATQGDRGRSNYGYTF
TRBJ2-7,TRBV15,.,once,TGTGCCACCAGCGAAGGACGCACAAACTCCTACGAGCAGTACTTC,CATSEGRTNSYEQYF
TRBJ2-5,TRBV4-1,TRBD2,.,TGCGCCAGCAGCCAGGGACTAGCGGGGGTCTCAGAGACCCAGTACTTC,CASSQGLAGVSETQYF
TRBJ1-1,TRBV6-5,TRBD1,few,TGTGCCAGCAGCTATTCGGGACAGGGCTACACTGAAGCTTTCTTT,CASSYSGQGYTEAFF
TRBJ1-1,TRBV19,.,.,TGTGCCAGTAGCCCAGACCGTCTAGGGAAGGCTGAAGCTTTCTTT,CASSPDRLGKAEAFF